These 27 T cell receptor beta chains came from one sample sequenced in a study of blood T cell repertoires in COVID-19. Sequencing used immunoSEQ multiplex PCR; TCRdb keeps in-frame clones, though not all of them. This sample has 30,000 to 40,000 clones, with around nine tenths found just once. The sequencing input was peripheral blood. The receptors originated from a man in his 70s with acute or convalescent COVID-19.

This chain links TRBV4-3 with TRBJ2-2, with a tentative D call TRBD2 (5 bases). The V and J ends lost 6 bases and 2 bases respectively, with 10 bases between them. The CDR3 covers 14 residues. Germline loops: CDR1 LGHNA, CDR2 YSLEER. CDR3 in DNA: TGCGCCAGCAGGCTTAGCGAAAACACCGGGGAGCTGTTTTTT. This sequence encodes CASRLSENTGELFF.

This rearrangement joins TRBV6-2 or TRBV6-3 to TRBJ1-5, with a possible D match to TRBD1 (6 bases). The CDR3 extends over 16 amino acids. CDR1 MNHEY and CDR2 SVGEGT come from the germline V gene. V was pared by 2 bases and J by 6 bases, with 17 bases between. Here the CDR3 reads CASSYPRQDYLQPQHF. The CDR3 DNA sequence: TGTGCCAGCAGTTACCCGAGACAGGATTACCTTCAGCCCCAGCATTTT.

The J gene is TRBJ1-2, the V gene TRBV6-6; a possible D gene is TRBD1 (5 bases). This CDR3 has 10 residues. Germline-derived CDR1 and CDR2 are MNHNY and SVGAGI (reference sequence). Trimming took 8 bases from V and 7 from J, leaving 8 bases between them. DNA for the CDR3: TGTGCCAGCTCAAGGGGTGGCTACACCTTC. Encoded protein: CASSRGGYTF.

The chain uses TRBV29-1 and TRBJ2-1; D is undetermined. This CDR3 region has 15 residues. Trimming took off 4 bases at V and 0 bases at J, with 13 bases between the two ends. CDR1 and CDR2 from the germline V gene are SQVTM and ANQGSEA. CDR3 sequence (DNA): TGCAGCGTTGTAGTCGAGGTCAGCTCCTACAATGAGCAGTTCTTC. It yields the protein CSVVVEVSSYNEQFF.

The V gene is TRBV18, the J gene TRBJ2-4; 8 bases align to TRBD2. The germline CDR1 and CDR2 sequences are KGHSH and LQKENI. Germline trimming cut 6 bases from V and 8 bases from J; bases unmatched to any gene: 3. The CDR3 contains 12 residues. CDR3 bases: TGTGCCAGCTCCCCCGGGGGGGACATTCAGTACTTC. Translation: CASSPGGDIQYF.

The chain is built from TRBV5-1 and TRBJ1-3, with a possible D match to TRBD1 (5 bases). The length of the CDR3 is 14 residues. CDR1 and CDR2 from the germline V gene are SGHRS and YFSETQ. V was shortened by 2 bases and J by 4 bases, with 10 bases between the two germline ends. CDR3 amino acids: CASSLGRVGNTIYF. The DNA of the CDR3 is TGCGCCAGCAGCTTAGGCAGGGTGGGAAACACCATATATTTT.

Only one count was recorded for this clone. The genes are TRBV4-1 and TRBJ1-5; D gene ambiguous. Looked up from germline, CDR1 is MGHRA and CDR2 is YSYEKL. CDR3 length equals 16 residues. The V end was cut by 1 base, the J end by 0 bases, with 10 bases between. The CDR3 DNA reads as TGCGCCAGCAGCCAAGTCAGAGGCAATAGCAATCAGCCCCAGCATTTT. Amino acids: CASSQVRGNSNQPQHF.

The chain has TRBV10-3 and TRBJ1-2; a possible D gene is TRBD1 (5 bases). CDR1 and CDR2 (germline): ENHRY, SYGVKD. The CDR3 runs 15 residues. The V end lost 0 bases, the J end lost 4 bases, and 12 bases lay between the germline ends. CDR3 amino acids: CAISESQGLSYGYTF. The CDR3, as DNA: TGTGCCATCAGTGAGTCGCAGGGATTGTCCTATGGCTACACCTTC.

This chain connects TRBV2 to TRBJ2-7; D gene ambiguous. This CDR3 is built from 15 residues. With 6 bases removed from V and 6 bases from J, the gap between germline ends came to 21 bases. Germline V gene sequence: CDR1 SNHLY, CDR2 FYNNEI. DNA of the CDR3: TGTGCCAGCAGCGCACCCTCAGTCGGGTTCGGCGAGCAGTACTTC. Encoded protein: CASSAPSVGFGEQYF.

The chain is built from TRBV7-8 and TRBJ2-1, with 7 bases that match TRBD2. V dropped 4 bases and J dropped 0; count of bases not matched to a gene: 6. This CDR3 region has 16 residues. Per germline, CDR1 SGHVS and CDR2 FQNEAQ. The CDR3 region has the DNA TGTGCCAGCAGCTCCCAAGGGAGGGGCTCCTACAATGAGCAGTTCTTC. Its protein product is CASSSQGRGSYNEQFF.

The chain couples TRBV28 to TRBJ1-1; D is uncertain. Trimming pared 6 bases from V and 3 bases from J, leaving 8 bases between. Germline loops: CDR1 MDHEN, CDR2 SYDVKM. This CDR3 region has 12 residues. The CDR3 DNA reads TGTGCCAGCAGCCCCGTTTACACTGAAGCTTTCTTT. This codes for CASSPVYTEAFF.

The chain joins TRBV10-3 to TRBJ2-2; 8 bases match TRBD1. CDR3 length equals 16 residues. Germline CDR1 is ENHRY and CDR2 is SYGVKD. J lost 1 base, V lost 6 bases, and 7 bases had no gene match. For the CDR3, the DNA is TGTGCCATCAGGGCCTTTGACAGGGGGAACACCGGGGAGCTGTTTTTT. It is translated as CAIRAFDRGNTGELFF.

V and J are TRBV4-2 and TRBJ1-1; D possibly corresponds to TRBD1 (6 bases). V shed 4 bases and J shed 1 base, with 16 bases lying between them. The CDR3 is 16 residues long. CDR1 is LGHNA and CDR2 is YNFKEQ in the germline V gene. In DNA form, the CDR3 reads TGTGCCAGCAGCCCCTCCTGGGGGGGCTCGAACACTGAAGCTTTCTTT. This gives the protein CASSPSWGGSNTEAFF.

The V gene is TRBV13, the J gene TRBJ2-1; tentative D call: TRBD1 (6 bases). V was shortened by 5 bases and J by 8 bases, with 25 bases between the two germline ends. CDR3 length: 17 amino acids. CDR1 PRHDT and CDR2 FYEKMQ come from the germline V gene (reference sequence). CDR3 in amino acids: CASSHYTFPGHLYEQFF. CDR3 bases: TGTGCCAGCAGCCATTATACCTTCCCGGGACACCTCTATGAGCAGTTCTTC.

This chain links TRBV7-3 with TRBJ2-1, with 13 bases fitting TRBD2. Germline CDR1 is SGHTA and CDR2 is FQGTGA. V trimming: 6 bases; J trimming: 7 bases; junction bases outside the gene matches: 6. The CDR3 is 15 amino acids. CDR3 residues: CASSQLAGGRNEQFF. CDR3 bases: TGTGCCAGCAGTCAACTAGCGGGAGGGCGGAATGAGCAGTTCTTC. The whole variable domain, remainder taken from reference TRBV7-3 and TRBJ2-1, is GAGVSQTPSNKVTEKGKYVELRCDPISGHTALYWYRQSLGQGPEFLIYFQGTGAADDSGLPNDRFFAVRPEGSVSTLKIQRTERGDSAVYLCASSQLAGGRNEQFFGPGTRLTVL.

The V and J genes are TRBV18 and TRBJ2-7; 7 bases agree with TRBD1. The CDR3 runs to 14 residues. The ends lost 5 bases at V and 6 bases at J; junction bases unmatched: 10. Germline assignment: CDR1 KGHSH and CDR2 LQKENI. CDR3 sequence: CASSKSQGIGEQYF. The CDR3 DNA is TGTGCCAGCTCAAAGTCACAGGGGATTGGCGAGCAGTACTTC. Full variable domain (remainder filled in from reference TRBV18 and TRBJ2-7): NAGVMQNPRHLVRRRGQEARLRCSPMKGHSHVYWYRQLPEEGLKFMVYLQKENIIDESGMPKERFSAEFPKEGPSILRIQQVVRGDSAAYFCASSKSQGIGEQYFGPGTRLTVT.

In its sample, this clone was seen once. This chain connects TRBV14 to TRBJ2-1; 7 nucleotides match TRBD2. This CDR3 comprises 17 residues. V shed 0 bases, J shed 1 base, and the junction held 6 bases outside the gene matches. The germline gives CDR1 SGHDN, CDR2 FVKESK. The CDR3 protein is CASSQDLSGLSYNEQFF. The CDR3 DNA follows: TGTGCCAGCAGCCAAGATCTTAGCGGGCTTTCCTACAATGAGCAGTTCTTC.

The chain couples TRBV28 to TRBJ1-4; 11 bases are shared with TRBD1. This CDR3 comprises 13 residues. J gave up 8 bases and V 9 bases, and 5 bases lay outside the gene matches. CDR1 is MDHEN, CDR2 SYDVKM, per germline. CDR3 residues: CASNRDRGEKLFF. In nucleotides, the CDR3 is TGTGCCAGTAACCGGGACAGGGGGGAAAAACTGTTTTTT.

The count of this clone is one. The rearrangement joins TRBV21-1 to TRBJ1-2; the table gives TRBD1 as D, unverified against the DNA. TRBV21-1 is shown as a pseudogene. CDR3 length equals 14 residues. In DNA, the CDR3 is TGTGCCAGCAGCAGGACAGGGGGGTACTATGGCTACACCTTC. This translates into CASSRTGGYYGYTF.

This sequence joins TRBV6-2 or TRBV6-3 and TRBJ1-5; D may be TRBD1 (5 bases). The CDR3 loop spans 16 amino acids. The V end was cut by 0 bases, the J end by 4 bases, with 13 bases between. Germline CDR1 reads MNHEY; CDR2 reads SVGEGT. The CDR3 here is CASSYSKGNWNQPQHF. As DNA, the CDR3 is TGTGCCAGCAGTTACTCGAAGGGGAATTGGAATCAGCCCCAGCATTTT.

V gene TRBV6-2 or TRBV6-3 combines with J gene TRBJ2-1; 12 nucleotides align to TRBD2. The junction had 8 bases not matched to a gene; V was cut back by 2 bases and J by 9 bases. This CDR3 has 16 residues. The germline V gene has CDR1 MNHEY and CDR2 SVGEGT. The CDR3 reads CASSYGLAGGPGEQFF. CDR3 DNA: TGTGCCAGCAGTTACGGTCTAGCGGGGGGGCCTGGTGAGCAGTTCTTC.

This chain connects TRBV27 to TRBJ1-6, with 10 bases aligning to TRBD1. V shed 5 bases and J 3 bases; nucleotides not matched to a gene: 4. The CDR3 is made up of 16 amino acids. Germline values: CDR1 MNHEY, CDR2 SMNVEV (reference sequence). CDR3: CASSVDRGIYNSPLHF. CDR3 DNA sequence: TGTGCCAGCAGTGTGGACAGGGGGATCTATAATTCACCCCTCCACTTT.

The chain combines TRBV2 with TRBJ1-3; D not certain. This CDR3 is built from 14 residues. The V end was cut by 5 bases, the J end by 0 bases, with 8 bases between. Germline values: CDR1 SNHLY, CDR2 FYNNEI. The CDR3: CASSINFSGNTIYF. In DNA, the CDR3 is TGTGCCAGCAGTATTAATTTCTCTGGAAACACCATATATTTT.

The chain carries TRBV19 and TRBJ2-1; TRBD1 aligns across 8 bases. CDR1 and CDR2 from the germline V gene are LNHDA and SQIVND (reference sequence). CDR3 length: 16 amino acids. V was clipped by 1 base and J by 7 bases; unmatched bases: 9. The CDR3 here is CASSIGIRTGGNEQFF. The CDR3 bases are TGTGCCAGTAGTATAGGCATTAGAACAGGGGGGAATGAGCAGTTCTTC.

V is TRBV11-2 and J is TRBJ2-3; possible D gene TRBD1, 6 bases. Trimming left V 6 bases short and J 4 bases short, with 11 bases between. Germline V gives CDR1 SGHAT, CDR2 FQNNGV. This CDR3 has 13 residues. This chain's CDR3 is CASRVGGSDTQYF. The DNA of the CDR3 is TGTGCCAGCAGGGTAGGGGGATCAGATACGCAGTATTTT. Full variable domain (remainder filled in from reference TRBV11-2 and TRBJ2-3): EAGVAQSPRYKIIEKRQSVAFWCNPISGHATLYWYQQILGQGPKLLIQFQNNGVVDDSQLPKDRFSAERLKGVDSTLKIQPAKLEDSAVYLCASRVGGSDTQYFGPGTRLTVL.

The table lists this clone with a few counts. The gene calls are TRBV5-1 and TRBJ2-7; D is perhaps TRBD1 (6 bases). Germline loops: CDR1 SGHRS, CDR2 YFSETQ. This CDR3 has 13 residues. The V end was cut by 0 bases, the J end by 7 bases, with 11 bases between. CDR3 in DNA: TGCGCCAGCAGCTTGGGTCAGGGGCGGGAGCAGTACTTC. Translating gives CASSLGQGREQYF.

J is TRBJ1-5 and V is TRBV19; possible D gene TRBD1, 5 bases. The CDR3 has 16 amino acids. Germline lookup yields CDR1 LNHDA and CDR2 SQIVND (reference sequence). The V end lost 3 bases, the J end lost 7 bases, and 19 bases lay between the germline ends. The CDR3 reads CASSIPLQARGQPQHF. CDR3 in DNA: TGTGCCAGTAGTATCCCCCTACAGGCTCGGGGGCAGCCCCAGCATTTT.